This T cell receptor beta chain was sequenced for a study of early T cells in non-severe SARS-CoV-2 infection. Turning to the study itself: Bulk RNA taken from unsorted whole blood was sequenced, leaving chains unpaired.

Between the trimmed V and J ends, which lost 2 bases and 5 bases, there was a span of 12 bases. The CDR3 runs to 14 residues. Germline CDR1 reads SGHTA; CDR2 reads FQGNSA. Separate cDNA molecules each had unique molecular identifiers attached to them. One entry per CDR3 protein results from TCRdb running MiXCR on the 5' RACE reads. The data contain about 110,000 distinct CDR3 sequences, 10% to 15% of them singletons. Findings of the study overall: Reliance on VDJdb matching favored anti-spike CD8 responses; private and CD4 specificities were missed.

Note on this clonotype: The antigen remains undetermined.

Sample: whole blood, taken at baseline. The V call is TRBV7-2, the J call TRBJ1-2, with D unclear. The sequence came from an adult who was a healthcare worker with PCR-confirmed SARS-CoV-2 infection or an uninfected control (not recorded which). CDR3 protein: CASSLLFSRYGYTF. The CDR3, as DNA: TGTGCCAGCAGCTTACTCTTTTCCCGGTATGGCTACACCTTC.